The present T cell receptor beta chain was sequenced within a study of blood T cell repertoires in COVID-19. TCRdb's copy holds only in-frame clones and misses some; the assay was immunoSEQ multiplex PCR. The table records about 270,000 clones, 85% to 90% of them present only once. CDR3 length equals 13 residues. Trimming took off 6 bases at V and 5 bases at J, with 13 bases between the two ends. CDR1 is MNHEY and CDR2 is SMNVEV in the germline V gene (reference sequence). In the case of this clone: This same CDR3 is encoded by further DNA sequences in the sample.

Sequenced sample: PBMCs or T cells enriched from blood (not recorded which). This TCR came from a woman under 40 with acute COVID-19. The chain carries TRBV27 and TRBJ1-1; tentative D call: TRBD1 (5 bases). CDR3 amino acids: CASSLAGGTEAFF. Here the CDR3 DNA reads TGTGCCAGCAGCCTCGCCGGGGGTACTGAAGCTTTCTTT.